The count of the clone carrying this TCR beta chain is one. Its antigen is not identified. As processed by the authors: ImmunoSEQ gave junction-only sequences without quality scores, so filtering differed. Assay used: immunoSEQ multiplex PCR; TCRdb lists only in-frame clones, some missing. Clonal size and the V and J genes are those of that table, whereas D and trimming came from the DNA. The sample consists of 470,000 or so clones, more than 75% of them appearing once. This entry comes from a study of shared clonotypes between healthy human individuals. Findings of the study overall: Clonotype sharing among donors likely depends on sequencing depth. Owing to a small donor count, the genetic and exposure-history diversity represented was limited.

Germline CDR1 reads LNHNV; CDR2 reads YYDKDF (reference sequence). CDR3 size: 12 residues. V dropped 3 bases and J dropped 0 bases, with 2 bases sitting between them. The clonotype was recovered from a middle-aged woman in good health. Some clones in this sample may be carry-over from other donors' samples. This sequence joins TRBV15 and TRBJ2-5; D ambiguous. Material for sequencing was PBMCs. The CDR3 DNA is TGTGCCACCAGCAGGGACCAAGAGACCCAGTACTTC. It translates to CATSRDQETQYF.